This is a list of T cell receptor beta chains from one sample in a study of radiation and T cells in renal cell carcinoma. Only in-frame clones appear in the TCRdb table, and some are missing; sequencing was by immunoSEQ multiplex PCR. Found here are approximately 120,000 clones, around 83% of them singletons; the top ten hold less than 3.5%. Sequences were derived from blood, sampled from a patient whose treatment included radiotherapy and nephrectomy. Receptors were obtained from a woman in her fifties or sixties with renal cell carcinoma. The CDR3 runs from the conserved cysteine through the conserved F or W. D genes are given only for firm matches. The size of a clone is reported for some rows only, either as once, few or many, or as a class for expanded clones.

J gene | D gene | V gene | clone size | CDR3 protein | CDR3 DNA
TRBJ1-2 | TRBD1 | TRBV9 | NA | CASSASTGADYGYTF | TGTGCCAGCAGCGCCTCGACAGGGGCCGACTATGGCTACACCTTC
TRBJ2-1 | TRBD2 | TRBV5-1 | NA | CASSASGSGYNEQFF | TGCGCCAGCAGCGCTAGCGGGAGCGGCTACAATGAGCAGTTCTTC
TRBJ2-1 | NA | TRBV28 | once | CASSEVNEQFF | TGTGCCAGCAGTGAAGTAAATGAGCAGTTCTTC
TRBJ1-5 | NA | TRBV19 | NA | CASSIDPRQPQHF | TGTGCCAGTAGTATAGATCCGCGGCAGCCCCAGCATTTT
TRBJ2-1 | TRBD2 | TRBV9 | NA | CASSPTAGSYEQFF | TGTGCCAGCAGCCCCACAGCGGGAAGCTATGAGCAGTTCTTC
TRBJ2-7 | NA | TRBV7-9 | NA | CASSLVGFPYEQYF | TGTGCCAGCAGCTTAGTGGGGTTCCCCTACGAGCAGTACTTC
TRBJ1-2 | NA | TRBV10-2 | once | CASSEQGYGYTF | TGCGCCAGCAGTGAGCAGGGGTATGGCTACACCTTC
TRBJ2-3 | NA | TRBV7-2 | NA | CASSSPGGGLYITDTQYF | TGTGCCAGCAGCTCCCCGGGCGGCGGATTATACATTACAGATACGCAGTATTTT
TRBJ2-3 | NA | TRBV7-9 | NA | CASSFPSTDTQYF | TGTGCCAGCAGCTTCCCTTCCACAGATACGCAGTATTTT
TRBJ2-7 | TRBD2 | TRBV5-4 | NA | CASSPGGGSYEQYF | TGTGCCAGCAGCCCGGGAGGGGGCTCCTACGAGCAGTACTTC
TRBJ1-1 | NA | TRBV10-3 | few | CAISEFRGGRTEAFF | TGTGCCATCAGTGAGTTCCGGGGGGGACGGACTGAAGCTTTCTTT
TRBJ2-7 | TRBD1 | TRBV5-1 | NA | CASTDRDRVYEQYF | TGCGCCAGCACCGACCGGGACAGGGTCTACGAGCAGTACTTC
TRBJ1-2 | NA | TRBV6-4 | once | CASSANDKTGGYTF | TGTGCCAGCAGTGCCAACGACAAGACGGGCGGCTACACCTTC
TRBJ1-3 | NA | TRBV9 | NA | CASSTRSGDSGNTIYF | TGTGCCAGCAGCACCCGAAGCGGGGACTCTGGAAACACCATATATTTT
TRBJ2-7 | NA | TRBV25-1 | once | CASSELVGEQYF | TGTGCCAGCAGTGAATTGGTAGGCGAGCAGTACTTC
TRBJ2-7 | TRBD1 | TRBV19 | NA | CASSPGQGGLLQYF | TGTGCCAGTAGTCCGGGACAGGGAGGGCTTTTACAGTACTTC
TRBJ2-3 | NA | TRBV15 | NA | CATSRDRGRPTDTQYF | TGTGCCACCAGCAGAGACAGGGGGAGGCCAACAGATACGCAGTATTTT
TRBJ1-2 | TRBD1 | TRBV6-1 | NA | CASREGQVYGYTF | TGTGCCAGCAGAGAGGGACAGGTCTATGGCTACACCTTC
TRBJ2-7 | NA | TRBV6-6 | NA | CASSYPGLTYEQYF | TGTGCCAGCAGTTACCCGGGCCTTACCTACGAGCAGTACTTC
TRBJ1-2 | NA | TRBV4-1 | NA | CASSQPGTGANGYTF | TGCGCCAGCAGCCAACCCGGGACTGGGGCGAATGGCTACACCTTC